This TCR beta chain was sequenced for a study of cytomegalovirus exposure and HLA in healthy donors. Study conclusions and caveats: Presence/absence analyses supposed approximately even sequencing depth among donors.

There are 15 residues in the CDR3. The germline gives CDR1 LNHDA, CDR2 SQIVND (reference sequence). Both 60 Vbeta primers and 13 Jbeta primers went into the PCR. This table comes from immunoSEQ multiplex PCR, and its TCRdb copy is limited to in-frame clones, with some not included. This sample has fewer than 200,000 clones, with about 80% found just once. The donors (healthy individuals) were bone marrow donors. On this clone itself: Its target is not known. An end of the junction differs from the germline gene, which may be a read error.

The chain couples TRBV19 to TRBJ1-2, with D hard to call. Material: PBMCs. The TCR originated in a woman aged 50 to 60 in good health and CMV-seronegative. Here the CDR3 reads CANSTRTDIRYGYTF. The CDR3 bases are TGTGCCAATAGTACCCGAACAGACATTCGCTATGGCTACACCTTC.